The present TCR beta chain was sequenced within a study of blood T cell repertoires in COVID-19. Study overall: Samples came from the United States, Italy and Spain, spanning acute and convalescent COVID-19. PBMCs, B-cell-depleted T cells, or T cells were the source of the cDNA or gDNA that made up the material.

Trimming stripped 5 bases from V and 3 bases from J, with 13 bases between. CDR1 is SGHTA, CDR2 FQGNSA, per germline. The CDR3 extends over 15 amino acids. In the original analysis: Estimation of nucleated cell counts was performed using reference gene primer amplification. Sequencing was performed with immunoSEQ multiplex PCR; in TCRdb, only in-frame clones are kept and a portion is missing. V and J calls and clone size are as listed in that table; D and trimming were resolved from the DNA. The top ten hold over 15% of the sample, which has some 99,000 clones, over 80% seen once. V and J are TRBV7-2 and TRBJ1-4; unclear D gene. The receptor comes from a woman aged 55 to 70 with acute or convalescent COVID-19. The source material was peripheral blood. The CDR3 nucleotides read TGTGCCAGCAGCGCCCCGAGACTGGCTAATGAAAAACTGTTTTTT. Its translation: CASSAPRLANEKLFF.